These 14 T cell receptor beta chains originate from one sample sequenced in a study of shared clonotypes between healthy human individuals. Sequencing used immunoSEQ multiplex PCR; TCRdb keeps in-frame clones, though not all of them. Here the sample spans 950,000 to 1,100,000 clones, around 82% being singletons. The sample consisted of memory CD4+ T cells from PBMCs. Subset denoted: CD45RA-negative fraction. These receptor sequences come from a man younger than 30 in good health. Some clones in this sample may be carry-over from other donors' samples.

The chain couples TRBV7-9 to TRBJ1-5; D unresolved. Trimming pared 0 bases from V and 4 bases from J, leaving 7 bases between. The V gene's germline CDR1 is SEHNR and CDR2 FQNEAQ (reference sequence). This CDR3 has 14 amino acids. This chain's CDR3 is CASSLAGRNQPQHF. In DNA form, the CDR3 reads TGTGCCAGCAGCTTAGCAGGCAGGAATCAGCCCCAGCATTTT.

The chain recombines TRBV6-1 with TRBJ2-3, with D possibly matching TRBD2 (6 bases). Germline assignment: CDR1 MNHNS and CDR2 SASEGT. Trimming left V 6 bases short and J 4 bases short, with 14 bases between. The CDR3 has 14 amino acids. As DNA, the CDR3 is TGTGCCAGCAGGATTACTAGACTAGCAGATACGCAGTATTTT. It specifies CASRITRLADTQYF.

The CDR3 bases are TGTGCCACCAGCAGAGATCTCAGACAGGGAGGCGAGCAGTACTTC. Its protein product is CATSRDLRQGGEQYF. This chain links TRBV15 with TRBJ2-7; maybe TRBD1 (7 bases). The CDR3 runs to 15 residues. Germline V CDR1 and CDR2: LNHNV, YYDKDF (reference sequence). V was cut by 0 bases and J by 6 bases, with 15 bases left in between.

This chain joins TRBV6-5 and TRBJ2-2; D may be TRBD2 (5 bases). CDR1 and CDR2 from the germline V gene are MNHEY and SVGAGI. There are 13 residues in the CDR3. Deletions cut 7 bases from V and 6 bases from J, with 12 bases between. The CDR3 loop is CASTSWRAGELFF. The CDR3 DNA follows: TGTGCCAGCACCTCTTGGCGGGCCGGGGAGCTGTTTTTT.

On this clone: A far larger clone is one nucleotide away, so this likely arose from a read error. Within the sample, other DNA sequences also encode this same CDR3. The DNA of the CDR3 is TGCGCCAGCAGCTTGGTTGGGGGGAACACTGAAGCTTTCTTT. Translation: CASSLVGGNTEAFF. The gene calls are TRBV5-1 and TRBJ1-1; the D gene is possibly TRBD1 (5 bases). The CDR3 is 14 residues long. Germline-derived CDR1 and CDR2 are SGHRS and YFSETQ. The V end lost 0 bases, the J end lost 1 base, and 7 bases lay between the germline ends. The whole variable domain, remainder taken from reference TRBV5-1 and TRBJ1-1, is KAGVTQTPRYLIKTRGQQVTLSCSPISGHRSVSWYQQTPGQGLQFLFEYFSETQRNKGNFPGRFSGRQFSNSRSEMNVSTLELGDSALYLCASSLVGGNTEAFFGQGTRLTVV.

As DNA, the CDR3 is TGTGCCAGCAGCGGGTCGGGAGGAAACGAGCAGTACTTC. It specifies CASSGSGGNEQYF. This sequence joins TRBV9 and TRBJ2-7; 7 bases line up with TRBD2. V dropped 3 bases and J dropped 5; count of bases not matched to a gene: 5. The CDR3 covers 13 residues. The germline V gene encodes CDR1 SGDLS and CDR2 YYNGEE.

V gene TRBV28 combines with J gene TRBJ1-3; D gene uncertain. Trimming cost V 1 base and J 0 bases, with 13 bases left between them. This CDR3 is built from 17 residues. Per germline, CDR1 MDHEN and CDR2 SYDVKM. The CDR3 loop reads CASSLSRAGPSGNTIYF. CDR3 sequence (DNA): TGTGCCAGCAGTTTATCGAGGGCAGGCCCCTCTGGAAACACCATATATTTT.

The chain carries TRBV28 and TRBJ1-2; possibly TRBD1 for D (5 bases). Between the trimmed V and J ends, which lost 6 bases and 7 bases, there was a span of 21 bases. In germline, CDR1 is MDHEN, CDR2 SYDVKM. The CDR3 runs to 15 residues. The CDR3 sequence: CASRPRESRGTGYTF. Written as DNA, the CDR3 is TGTGCCAGCAGACCCCGGGAGTCGAGGGGAACTGGCTACACCTTC.

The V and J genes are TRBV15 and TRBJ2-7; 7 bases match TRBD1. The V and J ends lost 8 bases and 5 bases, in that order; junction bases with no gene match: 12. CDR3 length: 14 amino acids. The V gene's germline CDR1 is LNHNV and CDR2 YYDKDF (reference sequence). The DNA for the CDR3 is TGTGCCACCGCGCCGGACCAAGGGGGCCACGAGCAGTACTTC. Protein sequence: CATAPDQGGHEQYF. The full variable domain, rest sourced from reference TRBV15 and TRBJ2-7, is DAMVIQNPRYQVTQFGKPVTLSCSQTLNHNVMYWYQQKSSQAPKLLFHYYDKDFNNEADTPDNFQSRRPNTSFCFLDIRSPGLGDTAMYLCATAPDQGGHEQYFGPGTRLTVT.

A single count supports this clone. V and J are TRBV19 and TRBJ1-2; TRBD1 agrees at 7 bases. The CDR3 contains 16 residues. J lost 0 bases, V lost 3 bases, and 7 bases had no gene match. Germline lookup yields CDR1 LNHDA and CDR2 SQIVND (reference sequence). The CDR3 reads CASSIRNRGANYGYTF. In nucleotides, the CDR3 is TGTGCCAGTAGTATTAGGAACAGGGGAGCTAACTATGGCTACACCTTC.

The CDR3 DNA reads as TGTGCCAGCAGTGTACAGATGAACACTGAAGCTTTCTTT. Translated, it gives CASSVQMNTEAFF. The chain has TRBV25-1 and TRBJ1-1; D call uncertain. The CDR3 runs to 13 residues. The germline V gene encodes CDR1 MGHDK and CDR2 SYGVNS. V lost 4 bases and J lost 0, with 6 bases in between.

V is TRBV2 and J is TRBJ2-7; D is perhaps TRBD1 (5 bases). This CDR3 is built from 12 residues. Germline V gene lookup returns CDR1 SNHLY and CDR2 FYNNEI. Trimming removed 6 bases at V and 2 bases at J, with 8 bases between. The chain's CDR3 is CASRDNPYEQYF. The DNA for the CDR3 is TGTGCCAGCAGGGACAATCCCTACGAGCAGTACTTC.

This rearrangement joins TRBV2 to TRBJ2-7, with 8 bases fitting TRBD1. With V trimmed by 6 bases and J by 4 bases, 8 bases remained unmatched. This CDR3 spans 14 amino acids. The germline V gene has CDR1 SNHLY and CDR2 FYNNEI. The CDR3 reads CASSVQGALYEQYF. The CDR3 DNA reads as TGTGCCAGCAGCGTGCAGGGGGCTCTGTACGAGCAGTACTTC.

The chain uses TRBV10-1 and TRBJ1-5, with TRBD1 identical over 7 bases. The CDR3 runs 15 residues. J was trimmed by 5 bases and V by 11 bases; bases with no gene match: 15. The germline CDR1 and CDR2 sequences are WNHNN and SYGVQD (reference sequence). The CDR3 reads CAGRNTGTADQPQHF. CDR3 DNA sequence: TGCGCCGGGCGAAATACCGGGACAGCGGATCAGCCCCAGCATTTT.